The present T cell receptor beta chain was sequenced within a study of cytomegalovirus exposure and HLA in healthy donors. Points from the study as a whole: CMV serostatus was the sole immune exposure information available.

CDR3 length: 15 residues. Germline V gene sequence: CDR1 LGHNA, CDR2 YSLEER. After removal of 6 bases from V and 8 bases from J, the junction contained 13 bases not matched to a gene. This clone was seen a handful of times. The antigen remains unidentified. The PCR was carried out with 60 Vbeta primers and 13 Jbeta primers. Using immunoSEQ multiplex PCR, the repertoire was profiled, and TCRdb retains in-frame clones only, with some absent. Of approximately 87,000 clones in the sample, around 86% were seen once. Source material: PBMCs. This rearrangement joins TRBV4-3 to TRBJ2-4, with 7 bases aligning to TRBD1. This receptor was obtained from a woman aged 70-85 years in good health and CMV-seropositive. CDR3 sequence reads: CASSQMTGNRDIQYF. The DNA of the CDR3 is TGCGCCAGCAGTCAGATGACAGGGAATCGGGACATTCAGTACTTC.